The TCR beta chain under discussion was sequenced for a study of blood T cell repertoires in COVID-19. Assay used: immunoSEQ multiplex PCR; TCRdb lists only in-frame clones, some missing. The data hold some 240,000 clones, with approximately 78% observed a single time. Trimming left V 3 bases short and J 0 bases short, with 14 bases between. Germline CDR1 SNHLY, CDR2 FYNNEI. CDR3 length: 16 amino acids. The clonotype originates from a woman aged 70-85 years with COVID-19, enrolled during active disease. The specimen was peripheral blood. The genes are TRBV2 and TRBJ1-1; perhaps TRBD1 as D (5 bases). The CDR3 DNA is TGTGCCAGCAGTGAGGGGGGGGTCCACCTGAACACTGAAGCTTTCTTT. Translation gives CASSEGGVHLNTEAFF.